The rows below give T cell receptor beta chains drawn from one sample of a study of beta chain features in type 1 diabetes. This table comes from immunoSEQ multiplex PCR, and its TCRdb copy is limited to in-frame clones, with some not included. The sample has around 690,000 clones, roughly 12% seen once; the top ten hold 0.095% to 0.15%. The source material was naive CD4+ T cells from blood. All receptors derive from a man aged 30-40 years with type 1 diabetes. The CDR3 runs from the conserved cysteine through the conserved F or W. The D gene is left open where the match is weak. Only part of the rows carry a size: once, few, many, or a class if the clone is expanded.

clone size	J gene	D gene	V gene	CDR3 DNA	CDR3 protein
NA	TRBJ1-6	NA	TRBV7-2	TGTGCCAGCAGCTTAGTGCGGGAAGTTTGGTCACCCCTCCACTTT	CASSLVREVWSPLHF
NA	TRBJ1-5	NA	TRBV10-1	TGCGCCAGCAGCCTCTCGGGAAGTCAGCCCCAGCATTTT	CASSLSGSQPQHF
NA	TRBJ2-3	NA	TRBV29-1	TGCAGCGTTGAGGGGGCAGCGGGGCGGCACCTTCCAGATACGCAGTATTTT	CSVEGAAGRHLPDTQYF
NA	TRBJ2-5	NA	TRBV4-3	TGCGCCAGCAGCCAAGATCTGCCTGGTACCCAGTACTTC	CASSQDLPGTQYF
few	TRBJ1-5	TRBD1	TRBV19	TGTGCCAGTAGTGGGGACAGGGGAGGCGGACAGCCCCAGCATTTT	CASSGDRGGGQPQHF
few	TRBJ1-5	NA	TRBV7-9	TGTGCCAGCAGCTTAGCGCGGGGGGATCAGCCCCAGCATTTT	CASSLARGDQPQHF
NA	TRBJ1-5	NA	TRBV15	TGTGCCACCAGCCTTGGTAGGGGGGTCACGAGCAATCAGCCCCAGCATTTT	CATSLGRGVTSNQPQHF
NA	TRBJ2-7	TRBD1	TRBV5-1	TGCGCCAGCAGCCCAGTTAGGGACAGGGGAGTGGACGAGCAGTACTTC	CASSPVRDRGVDEQYF
few	TRBJ2-7	TRBD1	TRBV6-5	TGTGCCAGCAGTTCCGACCCCCGACAGGGGAACGAGCAGTACTTC	CASSSDPRQGNEQYF
NA	TRBJ1-1	NA	TRBV4-1	TGCGCCAGCAGCCAGGTGGACAGGAACACTGAAGCTTTCTTT	CASSQVDRNTEAFF
few	TRBJ1-2	NA	TRBV29-1	TGCAGCGTTGATGAGGGGGTCGTGGGCTATGGCTACACCTTC	CSVDEGVVGYGYTF
NA	TRBJ2-2	NA	TRBV30	TGTGCCTGGCGGGACCGACCAGACACCGGGGAGCTGTTTTTT	CAWRDRPDTGELFF